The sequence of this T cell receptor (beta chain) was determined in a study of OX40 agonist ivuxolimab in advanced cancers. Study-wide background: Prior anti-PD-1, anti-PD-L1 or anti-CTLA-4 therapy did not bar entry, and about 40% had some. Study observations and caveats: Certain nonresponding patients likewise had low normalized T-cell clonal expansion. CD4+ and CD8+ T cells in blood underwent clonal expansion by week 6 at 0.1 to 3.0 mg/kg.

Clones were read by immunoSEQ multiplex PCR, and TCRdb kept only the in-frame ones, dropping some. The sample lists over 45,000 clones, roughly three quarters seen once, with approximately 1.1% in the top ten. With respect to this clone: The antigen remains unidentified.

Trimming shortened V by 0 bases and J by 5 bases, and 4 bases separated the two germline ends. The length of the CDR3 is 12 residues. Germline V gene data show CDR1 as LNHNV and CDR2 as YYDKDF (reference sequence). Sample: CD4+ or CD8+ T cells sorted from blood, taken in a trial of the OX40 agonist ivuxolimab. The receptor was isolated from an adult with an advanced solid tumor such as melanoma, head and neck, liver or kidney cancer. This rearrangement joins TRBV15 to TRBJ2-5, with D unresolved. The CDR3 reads CATSRDWETQYF. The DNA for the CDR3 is TGTGCCACCAGCAGAGATTGGGAGACCCAGTACTTC.